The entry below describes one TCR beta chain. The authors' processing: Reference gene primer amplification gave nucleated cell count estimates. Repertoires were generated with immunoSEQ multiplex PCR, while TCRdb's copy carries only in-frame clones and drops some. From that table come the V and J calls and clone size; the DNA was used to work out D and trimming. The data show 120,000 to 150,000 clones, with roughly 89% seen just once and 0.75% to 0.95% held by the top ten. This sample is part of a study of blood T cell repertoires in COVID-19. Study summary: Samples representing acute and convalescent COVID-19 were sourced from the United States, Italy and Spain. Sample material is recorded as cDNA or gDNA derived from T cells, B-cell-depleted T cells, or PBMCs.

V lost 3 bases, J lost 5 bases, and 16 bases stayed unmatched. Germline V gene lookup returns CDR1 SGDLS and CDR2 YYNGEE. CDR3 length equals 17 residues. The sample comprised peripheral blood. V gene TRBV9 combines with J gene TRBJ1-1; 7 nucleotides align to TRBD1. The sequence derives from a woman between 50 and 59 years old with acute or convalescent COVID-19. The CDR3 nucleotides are TGTGCCAGCAGCGCTTACAGGGGCCCCCGGGGTCGGACTGAAGCTTTCTTT. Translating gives CASSAYRGPRGRTEAFF.